The T cell receptor beta chain under discussion was sequenced for a study of post-analysis software for immune sequencing data. Study-wide background: Relapsing-remitting, secondary progressive and progressive-relapsing multiple sclerosis were all included among the disease courses.

About this clonotype: Its target is not known.

The CDR3 runs to 15 residues. In germline, CDR1 is SGHDT, CDR2 YYEEEE. V was pared by 4 bases and J by 1 base, with 14 bases between. TCR beta cDNA libraries included unique molecular identifiers. Some 500,000 cDNA molecules were obtained from approximately 0.91 to 9.4 million T cells. TCRdb passed the PCR reads through MiXCR, listing each CDR3 protein once. The sample records roughly 800,000 distinct CDR3 sequences, about 32% being singletons. General study findings and limits: The F measure placed samples prepared in the same batch into strongly shared clusters. Among roughly five TRBV segments more frequent in patients than controls were TRBV5-6, TRBV5-1 and TRBV20-1.

V usage is TRBV5-6 and J usage is TRBJ1-1; D gene ambiguous. This TCR was recovered from a girl aged 5-17 years with multiple sclerosis. Sequencing used blood. Here the CDR3 DNA reads TGTGCCAGCAGCCCCACGGCGGTTCGGAACACTGAAGCTTTCTTT. Its protein is CASSPTAVRNTEAFF.